Below, 30 T cell receptor beta chains from the same sample are listed, as sequenced in a study of identifying expanded T cells in peripheral blood. The protocol was immunoSEQ multiplex PCR, while the TCRdb copy is restricted to in-frame clones and leaves out a portion. Among about 53,000 clones listed, about four fifths were seen once. The sequenced sample consisted of blood. These receptors were collected from a person aged 18-69 years in good health.

The rearrangement joins TRBV4-1 to TRBJ2-5; D remains ambiguous. The DNA matches TRBJ2-7 better at its end, which makes the J call doubtful. The CDR3 has 16 amino acids. Per the germline V gene, CDR1 is MGHRA and CDR2 is YSYEKL. The CDR3 loop reads CASSQDLIGPTYEQYF. The CDR3 coding sequence is TGCGCCAGCAGCCAAGATCTTATCGGGCCAACCTACGAGCAGTACTTC.

The chain recombines TRBV19 with TRBJ1-4, with TRBD1 as a possible D gene (6 bases). Trimming left V 7 bases short and J 4 bases short, with 16 bases between. Per the germline V gene, CDR1 is LNHDA and CDR2 is SQIVND (reference sequence). The CDR3 runs to 15 residues. The CDR3, as DNA: TGTGCCAGTACCTACGTGGGGGGCCATAATGAAAAACTGTTTTTT. Translated, it gives CASTYVGGHNEKLFF.

This chain uses TRBV2 with TRBJ2-7; D perhaps matches TRBD1 (5 bases). The V and J ends lost 4 bases and 1 base respectively, with 8 bases between them. Germline CDR1 and CDR2: SNHLY and FYNNEI. The CDR3 covers 13 residues. CDR3 protein: CASSVQESYEQYF. For the CDR3, the DNA is TGTGCCAGCAGTGTACAGGAATCCTACGAGCAGTACTTC. The full variable domain, in which reference TRBV2 and TRBJ2-7 provide the parts outside the CDR3, is EPEVTQTPSHQVTQMGQEVILRCVPISNHLYFYWYRQILGQKVEFLVSFYNNEISEKSEIFDDQFSVERPDGSNFTLKIRSTKLEDSAMYFCASSVQESYEQYFGPGTRLTVT.

This sequence joins TRBV5-1 and TRBJ1-1; TRBD1 agrees at 7 bases. The CDR3 runs 15 residues. Germline V CDR1 and CDR2: SGHRS, YFSETQ. The ends lost 6 bases at V and 0 bases at J; junction bases unmatched: 8. The CDR3 loop reads CASTRQGHMNTEAFF. For the CDR3, the DNA is TGCGCCAGCACCCGACAGGGCCACATGAACACTGAAGCTTTCTTT.

This clone has more than one count but fewer than ten. Other DNA sequences from this sample encode an identical CDR3 as well. This rearrangement joins TRBV6-1 to TRBJ2-6; no clear D. Germline V gives CDR1 MNHNS, CDR2 SASEGT. V dropped 6 bases and J dropped 0 bases, with 6 bases sitting between them. This CDR3 has 14 residues. CDR3 coding DNA: TGTGCCAGCAGGGGAAGCTCTGGGGCCAACGTCCTGACTTTC. Translated, it gives CASRGSSGANVLTF.

The CDR3 DNA follows: TGTGCCATCAGTGATGGGGGGTCTAACTATGGCTACACCTTC. It specifies CAISDGGSNYGYTF. This rearrangement joins TRBV10-3 to TRBJ1-2, with TRBD1 as a possible D gene (5 bases). CDR1 is ENHRY and CDR2 is SYGVKD in the germline V gene. This CDR3 is 14 amino acids long. Trimming pared 3 bases from V and 0 bases from J, leaving 8 bases between.

The chain employs TRBV11-2 and TRBJ2-3; TRBD2 matches at 12 bases. The CDR3 has 17 amino acids. The junction had 11 bases not matched to a gene; V was cut back by 5 bases and J by 5 bases. Germline assignment: CDR1 SGHAT and CDR2 FQNNGV. This CDR3 reads CASSRLAGDLKGDTQYF. The CDR3 region has the DNA TGTGCCAGCAGCAGACTAGCGGGGGACCTCAAGGGAGATACGCAGTATTTT.

The CDR3 nucleotides read TGTGCCAGCAGCTTGAGGGCAGGGTTTGCGAACACTGAAGCTTTCTTT. It is translated as CASSLRAGFANTEAFF. This chain uses TRBV5-6 with TRBJ1-1, with D possibly TRBD1 on 5 matching bases. The CDR3 contains 16 residues. Germline V gene lookup returns CDR1 SGHDT and CDR2 YYEEEE. V was shortened by 1 base and J by 1 base, with 14 bases between the two germline ends.

This clone was seen at least ten times. The chain joins TRBV4-1 to TRBJ1-2; the D gene is possibly TRBD1 (5 bases). Trimming removed 0 bases from V and 0 bases from J, with 8 bases in between. CDR3 length equals 15 residues. Germline V gives CDR1 MGHRA, CDR2 YSYEKL. CDR3 coding DNA: TGCGCCAGCAGCCAAGAATGGGGACCTAACTATGGCTACACCTTC. This translates into CASSQEWGPNYGYTF.

The chain carries TRBV12-5 and TRBJ2-5; 10 bases align to TRBD1. J lost 5 bases, V lost 4 bases, and 4 bases had no gene match. Per the germline V gene, CDR1 is LGHNT and CDR2 is FRNRAP. The CDR3 length is 14 residues. The CDR3 DNA reads as TGTGCTAGTGGTTGGGGACAGGGGTCGGAGACCCAGTACTTC. It encodes CASGWGQGSETQYF.

The chain employs TRBV6-6 and TRBJ2-1; D is unresolved. V was trimmed by 5 bases and J by 4 bases, leaving 9 bases between them. Germline V CDR1 and CDR2: MNHNY, SVGAGI (reference sequence). This CDR3 is built from 13 residues. CDR3 sequence: CASSDRMYNEQFF. The CDR3 DNA follows: TGTGCCAGCAGTGACCGGATGTACAATGAGCAGTTCTTC.

This clone was found once. The chain is built from TRBV11-3 and TRBJ2-7; 11 positions match TRBD2. V shed 5 bases, J shed 4 bases, and the junction held 4 bases outside the gene matches. This CDR3 spans 14 amino acids. The germline V gene encodes CDR1 SGHNT and CDR2 YENEEA. CDR3 bases: TGTGCCAGCAGCAAGGGACTAGCGGAATACGAGCAGTACTTC. Its translation: CASSKGLAEYEQYF.

The chain links TRBV6-4 to TRBJ2-3, with TRBD2 matching over 7 bases. Germline V gene data show CDR1 as MRHNA and CDR2 as SNTAGT. This CDR3 is 15 amino acids long. With 4 bases clipped from V and 3 bases from J, the junction kept 7 bases outside the gene matches. In nucleotides, the CDR3 is TGTGCCAGCAGTGTGGGCGGGAGTCGGACAGATACGCAGTATTTT. Its protein product is CASSVGGSRTDTQYF.

This clone showed up just once. The gene calls are TRBV11-3 and TRBJ1-5; 7 positions agree with TRBD1. Trimming at V came to 1 base and at J to 3 bases, leaving 6 bases not matched to a gene. Germline values: CDR1 SGHNT, CDR2 YENEEA. This CDR3 is built from 16 residues. DNA for the CDR3: TGTGCCAGCAGCTTAGTGGGGGACAGCCTCAATCAGCCCCAGCATTTT. Translating it yields CASSLVGDSLNQPQHF.

The J gene is TRBJ2-1, the V gene TRBV20-1, with 7 nucleotides matching TRBD2. The CDR3 spans 11 residues. In germline, CDR1 is DFQATT, CDR2 SNEGSKA (reference sequence). J gave up 8 bases and V 3 bases, and 1 base lay outside the gene matches. In nucleotides, the CDR3 is TGCAGTGCTAGCCGGGGGGATGAGCAGTTCTTC. Protein: CSASRGDEQFF.

This clone has only one observation. The V gene is TRBV19, the J gene TRBJ1-4; D not resolved. Germline V gene data show CDR1 as LNHDA and CDR2 as SQIVND (reference sequence). The germline V and J ends were trimmed by 3 bases and 4 bases, with 9 bases remaining between them. The CDR3 has 14 residues. The CDR3 spells CASSMVHNNEKLFF. Here the CDR3 DNA reads TGTGCCAGTAGTATGGTACACAATAATGAAAAACTGTTTTTT.

V usage is TRBV5-6 and J usage is TRBJ1-2; 7 nucleotides agree with TRBD1. Trimming at V came to 8 bases and at J to 2 bases, leaving 12 bases not matched to a gene. The CDR3 has 15 amino acids. Per the germline V gene, CDR1 is SGHDT and CDR2 is YYEEEE. In nucleotides, the CDR3 is TGTGCCAGGAGATTACCAGGACAGGCAAACTATGGCTACACCTTC. Encoded protein: CARRLPGQANYGYTF.

V gene TRBV11-2 combines with J gene TRBJ2-2; D is possibly TRBD2 (6 bases). Trimming left V 3 bases short and J 3 bases short, with 17 bases between. The V gene's germline CDR1 is SGHAT and CDR2 FQNNGV. The CDR3 has 17 residues. The CDR3 loop is CASSFRGLARDTGELFF. CDR3 in DNA: TGTGCCAGCAGCTTTCGAGGTCTAGCGAGGGACACCGGGGAGCTGTTTTTT.

The chain uses TRBV4-1 and TRBJ2-7, with 10 positions matching TRBD2. The CDR3 is 15 residues long. Unmatched junction bases numbered 3, after V lost 2 bases and J lost 2 bases. Germline CDR1 is MGHRA and CDR2 is YSYEKL. The CDR3 nucleotides are TGCGCCAGCAGCCAATGGACTAGCGGAACCTACGAGCAGTACTTC. It codes for CASSQWTSGTYEQYF.

The V gene is TRBV11-3, the J gene TRBJ2-1, with unresolved D. V was trimmed by 4 bases and J by 6 bases, leaving 7 bases between them. The CDR3 is 12 amino acids. The V gene's germline CDR1 is SGHNT and CDR2 YENEEA. The CDR3 sequence is CASSSVGNEQFF. The CDR3 nucleotides are TGTGCCAGCAGCTCGGTGGGCAATGAGCAGTTCTTC.

This chain connects TRBV2 to TRBJ1-2; D is undetermined. Germline lookup yields CDR1 SNHLY and CDR2 FYNNEI. This CDR3 has 13 amino acids. V was shortened by 6 bases and J by 4 bases, with 12 bases between the two germline ends. This CDR3 reads CASSVSLSYGYTF. Here the CDR3 DNA reads TGTGCCAGCAGCGTTAGTCTCTCCTATGGCTACACCTTC.

The chain couples TRBV7-9 to TRBJ2-1, with TRBD2 identical over 15 bases. V trimming: 5 bases; J trimming: 7 bases; junction bases outside the gene matches: 3. CDR1 and CDR2 from the germline V gene are SEHNR and FQNEAQ (reference sequence). The CDR3 runs 15 residues. The CDR3 sequence is CASSLGLAGGNEQFF. As DNA, the CDR3 is TGTGCCAGCAGCCTCGGACTAGCGGGGGGGAATGAGCAGTTCTTC.

J is TRBJ1-6 and V is TRBV6-1, with D possibly being TRBD1 (6 bases). Trimming took 9 bases from V and 5 from J, leaving 14 bases between them. Germline-derived CDR1 and CDR2 are MNHNS and SASEGT. The CDR3 extends over 14 amino acids. DNA for the CDR3: TGTGCCAGTAGTTGGGGGGACAATAATTCACCCCTCCACTTT. Encoded protein: CASSWGDNNSPLHF.

The J gene is TRBJ2-2, the V gene TRBV27; D call uncertain. Germline CDR1 and CDR2: MNHEY and SMNVEV (reference sequence). This CDR3 contains 13 residues. V shed 0 bases and J shed 1 base, with 0 bases lying between them. The chain's CDR3 is CASSLSNTGELFF. For the CDR3, the DNA is TGTGCCAGCAGTTTATCGAACACCGGGGAGCTGTTTTTT.

This clone has just a few counts. The chain links TRBV14 to TRBJ2-1, with D perhaps matching TRBD1 or TRBD2 (6 bases each). Trimming stripped 1 base from V and 5 bases from J, with 18 bases between. The germline gives CDR1 SGHDN, CDR2 FVKESK. This CDR3 contains 17 residues. CDR3 DNA: TGTGCCAGCAGCCAAGGACTCGGGGGCGGATCGAACAATGAGCAGTTCTTC. Translating gives CASSQGLGGGSNNEQFF.

V usage is TRBV29-1 and J usage is TRBJ2-1; D is perhaps TRBD1 (6 bases). The V end lost 7 bases, the J end lost 5 bases, and 12 bases lay between the germline ends. This CDR3 spans 12 amino acids. Germline-derived CDR1 and CDR2 are SQVTM and ANQGSEA. The CDR3 region has the DNA TGCAGCGGACAACAGGGTAACAATGAGCAGTTCTTC. It is translated as CSGQQGNNEQFF.

This chain joins TRBV5-5 and TRBJ2-2; D remains unclear. The CDR3 extends over 17 amino acids. Trimming removed 4 bases from V and 3 bases from J, with 19 bases in between. CDR1 SGHKS and CDR2 YYEKEE come from the germline V gene (reference sequence). DNA of the CDR3: TGTGCCAGCAGCCAAATATTATCTCGGCAGTACACCGGGGAGCTGTTTTTT. Its protein is CASSQILSRQYTGELFF. The full variable domain, rest sourced from reference TRBV5-5 and TRBJ2-2, is DAGVTQSPTHLIKTRGQQVTLRCSPISGHKSVSWYQQVLGQGPQFIFQYYEKEERGRGNFPDRFSARQFPNYSSELNVNALLLGDSALYLCASSQILSRQYTGELFFGEGSRLTVL.

The sample holds a few counts of this clone. J is TRBJ1-2 and V is TRBV6-5; D is perhaps TRBD1 (6 bases). The CDR3 has 15 amino acids. The germline gives CDR1 MNHEY, CDR2 SVGAGI. V lost 0 bases and J lost 4, with 12 bases in between. The DNA of the CDR3 is TGTGCCAGCAGTTACTCGACAGGCTTGGGCTATGGCTACACCTTC. This codes for CASSYSTGLGYGYTF.

This chain links TRBV4-1 with TRBJ2-5; D might be TRBD2 (5 bases). Germline V gene sequence: CDR1 MGHRA, CDR2 YSYEKL. This CDR3 has 16 residues. The V end lost 2 bases, the J end lost 5 bases, and 18 bases lay between the germline ends. As DNA, the CDR3 is TGCGCCAGCAGCCAATATCAGGACGGACTCGGGGAGACCCAGTACTTC. Protein product: CASSQYQDGLGETQYF.

A single count supports this clone. The chain employs TRBV5-6 and TRBJ1-1; 7 bases agree with TRBD1. Germline V gene data show CDR1 as SGHDT and CDR2 as YYEEEE. The V segment lost 0 bases and the J segment 5 bases; nucleotides outside the gene matches: 7. CDR3 length: 15 residues. The CDR3 nucleotides read TGTGCCAGCAGCTTGGCCGCCAGGGGGTGGACTGAAGCTTTCTTT. The encoded protein is CASSLAARGWTEAFF.